Listed below are T cell receptor beta chains from one sample, sequenced in a study of T-cell reconstitution after alpha-beta-depleted transplantation in children. TCRdb processed the PCR reads anew with MiXCR; each CDR3 protein has one entry. The table shows 450,000 to 600,000 distinct CDR3 sequences, with 32% occurring only once. Sequences were derived from PBMCs from the stem cell graft donor, sampled from the stem cell graft. Receptors originate from a human donor who donated a stem cell graft to a child with aplastic anemia. CDR3s include the opening cysteine and the closing phenylalanine or tryptophan. The D gene is left open where the match is weak. Size tells how often a clone was seen (once, few, many) or the class of an expanded clone, and some rows leave it out.

>TRBJ1-1|few|TRBV20-1|-
TGCAGTGCTAGGGGGGTGCTGGGACAACCGAACACTGAAGCTTTCTTT
CSARGVLGQPNTEAFF
>TRBJ2-1|once|TRBV9|TRBD2
TGTGCCAGCAGCGTAGAGGGAGGGTCTTTTTACAATGAGCAGTTCTTC
CASSVEGGSFYNEQFF
>TRBJ1-1|-|TRBV10-3|-
TGTGCCATCAGACGCGACAGGTCTGAAGCTTTCTTT
CAIRRDRSEAFF
>TRBJ1-2|-|TRBV7-2|TRBD1
TGTGCCAGCAGCTTAGTCCTGGGACAGGGGGTCTCTGGCTACACCTTC
CASSLVLGQGVSGYTF
>TRBJ2-1|-|TRBV28|TRBD2
TGTGCCAGCAGTGGACTAGCCGGGCTCAATGAGCAGTTCTTC
CASSGLAGLNEQFF
>TRBJ2-5|-|TRBV5-1|-
TGCGCCCACTTCCCCGGGCGGCAGGGGCAAGAGACCCAGTACTTC
CAHFPGRQGQETQYF
>TRBJ1-6|-|TRBV5-5|TRBD1
TGTGCCAGCAGTCGCCGGGACAGGGCAGGAAACTATAATTCACCCCTCCACTTT
CASSRRDRAGNYNSPLHF
>TRBJ2-7|many|TRBV30|TRBD2
TGTGCCTGGAGTGTATCTAGCGGGGGACCCTACGAGCAGTACTTC
CAWSVSSGGPYEQYF
>TRBJ1-2|few|TRBV5-5|-
TGTGCCAGCAGCCCCTTGGGGACACCTCCCGGCTATGGCTACACCTTC
CASSPLGTPPGYGYTF
>TRBJ2-1|few|TRBV6-2/TRBV6-3|-
TGTGCCAGCCGATCCGGCCTAGCGCATTACAATGAGCAGTTCTTC
CASRSGLAHYNEQFF
>TRBJ2-7|-|TRBV12-3/TRBV12-4|-
TGTGCCAGCAGTTGGGGCAGTCGCTACGAGCAGTACTTC
CASSWGSRYEQYF
>TRBJ1-5|once|TRBV6-2/TRBV6-3|-
TGTGCCAGCAGCAAACAGACAGGTCAGCCCCAGCATTTT
CASSKQTGQPQHF
>TRBJ2-3|few|TRBV30|-
TGTGCCTGGAGTAGAGGCGGTGCCGCAGATACGCAGTATTTT
CAWSRGGAADTQYF
>TRBJ2-3|-|TRBV20-1|-
TGCAGTGCTAGGGTTTGGGGACCTCGCACAGATACGCAGTATTTT
CSARVWGPRTDTQYF
>TRBJ2-7|-|TRBV27|TRBD1
TGTGCCAGCAGTTTCCTCCAGGGGGTCGAGCAGTACTTC
CASSFLQGVEQYF
>TRBJ1-5|-|TRBV7-8|TRBD1
TGTGCCAGCAGCTCCTCCGACAGGGCACGCAATCAGCCCCAGCATTTT
CASSSSDRARNQPQHF
>TRBJ1-1|-|TRBV18|-
TGTGCCAGCTCACTGCTGGCGGGGGCAGGTGACACTGAAGCTTTCTTT
CASSLLAGAGDTEAFF
>TRBJ1-5|-|TRBV28|-
TGTGCCAGCAGTAGCCTGCCGGGACGTAGCAATCAGCCCCAGCATTTT
CASSSLPGRSNQPQHF
>TRBJ2-7|-|TRBV6-5|-
TGTGCCAGCAGCCGCTTGGGGGAGAAGTACTTC
CASSRLGEKYF
>TRBJ2-3|-|TRBV7-2|-
TGTGCCAGCAGCTTTCGGGAGCCACGCACAGATACGCAGTATTTT
CASSFREPRTDTQYF